The rows below give T cell receptor beta chains drawn from one sample of a study of blood T cell repertoires in COVID-19. Measured with immunoSEQ multiplex PCR; TCRdb has only the in-frame clones, and not every one. The data hold 200,000 or so clones, with 75% to 90% observed a single time. Sequences were obtained from PBMCs or T cells enriched from blood (not recorded which). The receptors shown here come from a woman aged 25 to 45 who had been exposed to COVID-19. Each CDR3 is given with its conserved first and last residue. A D gene is named only where the DNA matches it firmly. Only part of the rows carry a size: once, few, many, or a class if the clone is expanded.

TRBV28,NA,TRBD1,TRBJ1-2,TGTGCCAGCAGTTATCCGGGACAGGGAGAAGTTAACTATGGCTACACCTTC,CASSYPGQGEVNYGYTF
TRBV3-1/TRBV3-2,NA,NA,TRBJ1-5,TGTGCCAGCAGCCAACACCTCGGGCCCCAGCATTTT,CASSQHLGPQHF
TRBV30,NA,NA,TRBJ2-1,TGTGCCTGGAGTGTCCTCCGGGAGCAATTCTTC,CAWSVLREQFF
TRBV3-1/TRBV3-2,NA,TRBD2,TRBJ2-2,TGTGCCAGCAGCCAGGAAAGCGGGAGTGGCATTTCTACGTCCGAGGAGCTGTTTTTT,CASSQESGSGISTSEELFF
TRBV6-4,NA,NA,TRBJ1-6,TGTGCCAGCAGTGAGGTAGCCAAGATCACCCTCCACTTT,CASSEVAKITLHF
TRBV18,NA,TRBD1,TRBJ2-5,TGTGCCAGCTCACCCTCCGGGACAGCTCGTGGGGAGACCCAGTACTTC,CASSPSGTARGETQYF
TRBV7-9,NA,NA,TRBJ2-5,TGTGCCAGCAGCTCACCTACGGCGGGGACCCAGTACTTC,CASSSPTAGTQYF
TRBV19,NA,NA,TRBJ1-1,TGTGCCAGTAGTATAGAGGAGGGCCGGATGAACACTGAAGCTTTCTTT,CASSIEEGRMNTEAFF
TRBV20-1,NA,NA,TRBJ1-6,TGCAGTGCTAGTGGTGGGAGCTCCTATAATTCACCCCTCCACTTT,CSASGGSSYNSPLHF
TRBV4-2,NA,TRBD2,TRBJ2-5,TGTGCCAGCAGCCAGGGCGGGAGCGGGGAGACCCAGTACTTC,CASSQGGSGETQYF
TRBV5-1,NA,TRBD1,TRBJ2-2,TGCGCCAGCAGCTACCAGGGGGCAGGGACCGGGGAGCTGTTTTTT,CASSYQGAGTGELFF
TRBV9,NA,NA,TRBJ2-7,TGTGCCAGCAGCGTAGGGACAGTCCCCTACGAGCAGTACTTC,CASSVGTVPYEQYF
TRBV29-1,NA,NA,TRBJ2-3,TGCAGCGTCAACCCAGCGACTAGCACAGATACGCAGTATTTT,CSVNPATSTDTQYF
TRBV6-1,NA,NA,TRBJ2-7,TGTGCCAGCAGTGAGGGCCTTGTGGAAGACGAGCAGTACTTC,CASSEGLVEDEQYF
TRBV25-1,once,TRBD2,TRBJ2-1,TGTGCCAGCAGTGAAGGTCTAGCGGTAACCAATGAGCAGTTCTTC,CASSEGLAVTNEQFF
TRBV2,NA,NA,TRBJ2-3,TGTGCCAGCAGTGAATTTGGGAGAGTCCGCACAGATACGCAGTATTTT,CASSEFGRVRTDTQYF
TRBV5-1,NA,NA,TRBJ1-1,TGCGCCAGCAGCTTTATTGGCGGAGGTACAGTGAACACTGAAGCTTTCTTT,CASSFIGGGTVNTEAFF
TRBV19,few,TRBD1,TRBJ2-6,TGTGCCACCCAGCCGGGACAGGGGGTGACTGGGGCCAACGTCCTGACTTTC,CATQPGQGVTGANVLTF
TRBV5-4,NA,TRBD1,TRBJ1-3,TGTGCCAGCAGCTTCGACAGGGCTGGAAACACCATATATTTT,CASSFDRAGNTIYF
TRBV10-3,NA,TRBD1,TRBJ1-2,TGTGCCATCAGTGACGGCAACCTCGACAGGGGCCGATCTCTGGGATATGGCTACACCTTC,CAISDGNLDRGRSLGYGYTF
TRBV28,few,NA,TRBJ2-3,TGTGCCAGCAGTTTCAGGGGCCCTCGCCGATCTTTT,CASSFRGPRRSF
TRBV10-2,NA,TRBD1,TRBJ2-3,TGCGCCAGCTCAGACAGGGGGCCAGGGGATACGCAGTATTTT,CASSDRGPGDTQYF
TRBV5-1,NA,TRBD2,TRBJ2-7,TGCGCCAGCAGCACGGGGGGCTCCTACGAGCAGTACTTC,CASSTGGSYEQYF
TRBV2,NA,TRBD2,TRBJ2-5,TGTGCCAGCTTCCGGCCCACGGGCGGGAGGAGGGGAGTGAGCCAGTACTTC,CASFRPTGGRRGVSQYF
TRBV7-8,NA,NA,TRBJ2-2,TGTGCCAGCAGCTTCGCGGGACTTGAGGGCGGGGAGCTGTTTTTT,CASSFAGLEGGELFF
TRBV7-9,NA,NA,TRBJ2-7,TGTGCCAGCAGCTTAGACCCGCTTAGAACCGAGCAGTACTTC,CASSLDPLRTEQYF
TRBV2,NA,TRBD1,TRBJ2-5,TGTGCCAGCAGTATTGACAGGGCGGAGACCCAGTACTTC,CASSIDRAETQYF
TRBV4-2,NA,TRBD1,TRBJ1-1,TGTGCCAGCAGCCTAAAGACCTCGACAGGGCCCGCTTTCTTT,CASSLKTSTGPAFF
TRBV19,once,NA,TRBJ2-1,TGTGCCACTCAGGGTTACGATGAGCAGTTCTTC,CATQGYDEQFF
TRBV18,NA,NA,TRBJ2-5,TGTGCCAGCTCATCAAAAGAGACCCAGTACTTC,CASSSKETQYF
TRBV6-1,NA,NA,TRBJ2-5,TGTGCCAGCAGTGAATTGAGTGGGGCTATGTACCAAGAGACCCAGTACTTC,CASSELSGAMYQETQYF
TRBV5-1,NA,TRBD1,TRBJ2-3,TGCGCCAGCAGCAACGGGGACAGGGGAAGTGGGGACCGCACAGATACGCAGTATTTT,CASSNGDRGSGDRTDTQYF
TRBV4-1,NA,NA,TRBJ1-4,TGCGCCAGCAGCCAAGATAGGCCAGGGGTTGGCGAAAAACTGTTTTTT,CASSQDRPGVGEKLFF
TRBV6-5,NA,TRBD1,TRBJ2-7,TGTGCCAGCGGCGCTGACAGGGCCTACGAGCAGTACTTC,CASGADRAYEQYF
TRBV20-1,NA,NA,TRBJ2-1,TGCAGTGCTAGTGGTGAGTCCGGCTACAATGAGCAGTTCTTC,CSASGESGYNEQFF
TRBV6-1,NA,NA,TRBJ1-2,TGTGCCAGCAGTGAAGCAGGGGGAGGCTACACCTTC,CASSEAGGGYTF